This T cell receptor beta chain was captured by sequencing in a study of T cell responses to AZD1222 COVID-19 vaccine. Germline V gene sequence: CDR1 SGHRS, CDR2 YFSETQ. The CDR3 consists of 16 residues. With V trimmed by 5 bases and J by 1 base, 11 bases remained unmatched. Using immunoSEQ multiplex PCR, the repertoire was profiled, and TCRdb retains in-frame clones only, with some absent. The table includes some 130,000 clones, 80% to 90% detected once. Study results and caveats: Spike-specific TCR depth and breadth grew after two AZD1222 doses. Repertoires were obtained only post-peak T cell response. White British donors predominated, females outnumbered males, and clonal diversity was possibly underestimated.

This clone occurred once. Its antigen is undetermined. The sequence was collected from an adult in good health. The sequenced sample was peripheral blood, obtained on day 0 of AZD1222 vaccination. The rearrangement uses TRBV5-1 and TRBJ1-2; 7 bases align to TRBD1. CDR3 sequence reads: CASRRDSEAFNYGYTF. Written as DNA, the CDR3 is TGCGCCAGCAGGAGGGACAGCGAAGCATTTAACTATGGCTACACCTTC.